The rows below give T cell receptor beta chains drawn from one sample of a study of T-cell reconstitution after alpha-beta-depleted transplantation in children. TCRdb re-called the PCR reads through MiXCR, storing one row per CDR3 protein. The sample has just under 150,000 distinct CDR3 sequences, roughly 8.8% seen once. This material consisted of PBMCs, mostly from graft donor cells, taken 180 days after TCRalphabeta/CD19-depleted stem cell transplant. These TCRs come from a female patient aged 2-15 years who had a stem cell transplant for congenital amegakaryocytic thrombocytopenia, so the T cells may come from the graft donor. Each CDR3 is given with its conserved first and last residue. A D gene is named only where the DNA matches it firmly. A clone size is listed for some rows: how often the clone was seen (once, few, many), or a class if it is expanded.

j_gene: TRBJ1-1
abundance: many
d_gene: NA
v_gene: TRBV12-3/TRBV12-4
CDR3nt: TGTGCCAGCAGCTTAGGTGTAGGGACTGAAGCTTTCTTT
CDR3aa: CASSLGVGTEAFF

j_gene: TRBJ1-1
abundance: few
d_gene: NA
v_gene: TRBV24-1
CDR3nt: TGTGCCACCAGGTCAGAGGGTGCTACTGAAGCTTTCTTT
CDR3aa: CATRSEGATEAFF

j_gene: TRBJ2-3
abundance: few
d_gene: NA
v_gene: TRBV28
CDR3nt: TGTGCCAGCAGTTTTGCAGGGTCGGCAACAGATACGCAGTATTTT
CDR3aa: CASSFAGSATDTQYF

j_gene: TRBJ1-6
abundance: few
d_gene: NA
v_gene: TRBV18
CDR3nt: TGTGCCAGCTCACCGGAGGGGTCTCATTCACCCCTCCACTTT
CDR3aa: CASSPEGSHSPLHF

j_gene: TRBJ2-5
abundance: many
d_gene: NA
v_gene: TRBV7-6
CDR3nt: TGTGCCAGCAGCCCCCTTACAGGACAAGAGACCCAGTACTTC
CDR3aa: CASSPLTGQETQYF

j_gene: TRBJ2-2
abundance: many
d_gene: NA
v_gene: TRBV6-6
CDR3nt: TGTGCCAGCAGTTACCCGGTGGCCGGGGAGCTGTTTTTT
CDR3aa: CASSYPVAGELFF

j_gene: TRBJ2-4
abundance: many
d_gene: NA
v_gene: TRBV28
CDR3nt: TGTGCCAGCTTTGCGGGGAACATTCAGTACTTC
CDR3aa: CASFAGNIQYF

j_gene: TRBJ1-1
abundance: many
d_gene: NA
v_gene: TRBV28
CDR3nt: TGTGCCAGCCTCCGGGGCACTGAAGCTTTCTTT
CDR3aa: CASLRGTEAFF

j_gene: TRBJ2-2
abundance: many
d_gene: NA
v_gene: TRBV28
CDR3nt: TGTGCCGCGGCTCCTGTCAACACCGGGGAGCTGTTTTTT
CDR3aa: CAAAPVNTGELFF

j_gene: TRBJ2-1
abundance: few
d_gene: NA
v_gene: TRBV30
CDR3nt: TGTGCCTGGACACCATGGGACAATGAGCAGTTCTTC
CDR3aa: CAWTPWDNEQFF

j_gene: TRBJ2-2
abundance: NA
d_gene: NA
v_gene: TRBV28
CDR3nt: TGTGCCACCAGGGGGGACCCCGGGGAGCTGTTTTTT
CDR3aa: CATRGDPGELFF

j_gene: TRBJ1-2
abundance: many
d_gene: TRBD1
v_gene: TRBV28
CDR3nt: TGTGCCAGCAGTATCGGACAGGGGCGTGGTGGCTACACCTTC
CDR3aa: CASSIGQGRGGYTF

j_gene: TRBJ2-7
abundance: many
d_gene: TRBD1
v_gene: TRBV4-2
CDR3nt: TGTGCCAGCAGCCAAGATGACAGGGTCTCCTACGAGCAGTACTTC
CDR3aa: CASSQDDRVSYEQYF

j_gene: TRBJ2-7
abundance: medium-sized
d_gene: NA
v_gene: TRBV6-5
CDR3nt: TGTGCCAGCAGTTATCAGGGCCCAGTAGGGCAGTACTTC
CDR3aa: CASSYQGPVGQYF

j_gene: TRBJ2-5
abundance: many
d_gene: NA
v_gene: TRBV5-5
CDR3nt: TGTGCCAGCAGCTTGGGGTTCGGTCAACAAGAGACCCAGTACTTC
CDR3aa: CASSLGFGQQETQYF

j_gene: TRBJ1-4
abundance: many
d_gene: NA
v_gene: TRBV6-7
CDR3nt: TGTGCCAGCAGTTACTCGTACGAAAAACTGTTTTTT
CDR3aa: CASSYSYEKLFF

j_gene: TRBJ2-1
abundance: many
d_gene: NA
v_gene: TRBV20-1
CDR3nt: TGCAGTGCTAGAGACCTCTCAACCTACAATGAGCAGTTCTTC
CDR3aa: CSARDLSTYNEQFF

j_gene: TRBJ2-3
abundance: many
d_gene: NA
v_gene: TRBV7-2
CDR3nt: TGTGCCAGCAGCTTTGCCACAGATACGCAGTATTTT
CDR3aa: CASSFATDTQYF

j_gene: TRBJ2-1
abundance: many
d_gene: NA
v_gene: TRBV7-2
CDR3nt: TGTGCCAGCAGGACGACGGGGGCCTACAATGAGCAGTTCTTC
CDR3aa: CASRTTGAYNEQFF

j_gene: TRBJ2-7
abundance: many
d_gene: TRBD2
v_gene: TRBV7-2
CDR3nt: TGTGCCAGCAGCTTGCCCCTCACTAGCGTCGAGCAGTACTTC
CDR3aa: CASSLPLTSVEQYF